These T cell receptor beta chains were read from a single sample in a study of blood T cell repertoires in COVID-19. Generated by immunoSEQ multiplex PCR, the TCRdb table keeps only in-frame clones and is missing some. Of over 40,000 clones listed, over 80% are singletons. Specimen: peripheral blood. These receptors were taken from a man between 40 and 49 years old with acute or convalescent COVID-19. Both conserved end residues are part of each CDR3. D genes are given only for firm matches. Part of the rows lack a size; the others show once, few, many or a class for expanded clones.

CDR3 length	V gene	D gene	clone size	J gene	CDR3 protein
15	TRBV27	TRBD1	NA	TRBJ1-1	CASSDSGTGSSEAFF
13	TRBV6-6	TRBD1	NA	TRBJ1-5	CATTGGWNQPQHF
17	TRBV19	TRBD2	NA	TRBJ2-5	CASSHRPGLGGRETQYF
15	TRBV19	NA	NA	TRBJ1-3	CATRLTGGTGNTIYF
15	TRBV18	NA	few	TRBJ1-2	CASSPGAGESSGYTF
19	TRBV4-1	TRBD2	NA	TRBJ2-1	CASSLSSALAGGAYNEQFF
16	TRBV7-9	NA	NA	TRBJ1-6	CASSLMRSSYNSPLHF
14	TRBV5-1	NA	NA	TRBJ1-1	CASCREDMNTEAFF
16	TRBV5-5	NA	NA	TRBJ2-1	CASSLNEGVVYNEQFF
12	TRBV12-3/TRBV12-4	NA	NA	TRBJ1-2	CASSLRQDGYTF
13	TRBV30	NA	NA	TRBJ1-1	CAWSVLENTEAFF
12	TRBV7-2	NA	NA	TRBJ2-1	CASRHDWDEQFF
14	TRBV6-5	TRBD2	NA	TRBJ2-7	CASIGTSGSHEQYF
14	TRBV2	NA	NA	TRBJ2-2	CASSVDRYTGELFF
15	TRBV24-1	NA	NA	TRBJ2-4	CATSDFTGAKNIQYF
13	TRBV2	TRBD1	NA	TRBJ2-5	CASIRGREETQYF
10	TRBV12-3/TRBV12-4	NA	NA	TRBJ1-4	CASRREKLFF
15	TRBV5-1	TRBD2	few	TRBJ2-1	CASSLGGRAGDEQFF
18	TRBV23-1	TRBD1	once	TRBJ2-7	CASSQPTGGKGNSYEQYF
15	TRBV2	NA	NA	TRBJ1-4	CASSDRGATNEKLFF
11	TRBV6-6	NA	few	TRBJ2-1	CASSWSNEQFF
12	TRBV29-1	NA	NA	TRBJ1-4	CSAGQPNEKLFF
12	TRBV9	NA	NA	TRBJ1-1	CASSPIGVEAFF
15	TRBV7-6	NA	NA	TRBJ1-2	CASSLGGRSHDGYTF
15	TRBV19	NA	NA	TRBJ1-6	CASRNRDSGNSPLHF
13	TRBV11-3	TRBD2	NA	TRBJ2-5	CASSLGRGGTQYF
13	TRBV2	NA	NA	TRBJ1-6	CASSGSRDSPLHF
13	TRBV2	NA	NA	TRBJ1-5	CASTSDRNQPQHF
15	TRBV30	NA	NA	TRBJ1-4	CAWGRSHGINEKLFF
16	TRBV11-2	NA	NA	TRBJ2-1	CASSLVAASSYNEQFF
12	TRBV30	NA	NA	TRBJ1-4	CAWNQGAEKLFF
16	TRBV2	TRBD2	NA	TRBJ2-2	CASSTSGGAQTGELFF
12	TRBV29-1	NA	NA	TRBJ1-1	CSVKQANTEAFF
16	TRBV11-2	TRBD1	NA	TRBJ1-6	CASRPGDRGGNSPLHF
13	TRBV18	TRBD1	NA	TRBJ2-5	CASSRDRSETQYF
16	TRBV4-2	NA	few	TRBJ1-2	CASSQDGGRGGYGYTF
12	TRBV29-1	NA	NA	TRBJ2-5	CSVDLQGETQYF
16	TRBV5-1	TRBD1	NA	TRBJ2-2	CASSLTGQGGTGELFF
13	TRBV5-1	TRBD1	few	TRBJ2-7	CASSRVQGYEQYF
16	TRBV5-1	TRBD1	NA	TRBJ2-3	CASSGRDSTPLSVQYF
13	TRBV24-1	NA	NA	TRBJ2-5	CATSAGVPETQYF
13	TRBV18	NA	NA	TRBJ2-5	CASSPPGLETQYF
15	TRBV19	TRBD2	NA	TRBJ2-5	CASSEVAGGKETQYF
14	TRBV5-8	TRBD1	NA	TRBJ1-1	CASSLRGQNTEAFF
17	TRBV11-2	TRBD1	NA	TRBJ2-2	CASSLTGTGGGTGELFF
15	TRBV20-1	TRBD2	NA	TRBJ2-2	CSASAGGWGTGELFF
16	TRBV30	TRBD2	NA	TRBJ2-3	CAWSVSLAGPGDTQYF
16	TRBV10-2	TRBD1	NA	TRBJ2-3	CASSEQGAISTDTQYF
11	TRBV24-1	TRBD1	NA	TRBJ1-2	CATQTGDGYTF
17	TRBV19	NA	NA	TRBJ1-3	CASSPTVSRHSGNTIYF